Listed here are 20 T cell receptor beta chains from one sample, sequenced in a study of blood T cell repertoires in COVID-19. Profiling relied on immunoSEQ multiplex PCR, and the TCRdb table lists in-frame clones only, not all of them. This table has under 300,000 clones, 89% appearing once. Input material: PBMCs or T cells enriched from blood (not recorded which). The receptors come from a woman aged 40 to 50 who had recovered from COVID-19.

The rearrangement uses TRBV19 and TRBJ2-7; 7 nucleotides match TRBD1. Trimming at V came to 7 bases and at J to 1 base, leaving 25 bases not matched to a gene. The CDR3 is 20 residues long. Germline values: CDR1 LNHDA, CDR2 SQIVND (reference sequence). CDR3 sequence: CASTVGRAGGNSVFSYEQYF. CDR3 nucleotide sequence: TGTGCCAGTACCGTCGGTCGGGCAGGGGGTAATAGCGTCTTTTCCTACGAGCAGTACTTC.

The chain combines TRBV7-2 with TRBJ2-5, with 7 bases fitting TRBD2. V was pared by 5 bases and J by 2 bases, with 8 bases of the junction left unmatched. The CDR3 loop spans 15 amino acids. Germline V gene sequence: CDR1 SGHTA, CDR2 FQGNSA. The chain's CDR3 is CASSHGSSGQETQYF. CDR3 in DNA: TGTGCCAGCAGCCACGGCTCTAGCGGTCAAGAGACCCAGTACTTC.

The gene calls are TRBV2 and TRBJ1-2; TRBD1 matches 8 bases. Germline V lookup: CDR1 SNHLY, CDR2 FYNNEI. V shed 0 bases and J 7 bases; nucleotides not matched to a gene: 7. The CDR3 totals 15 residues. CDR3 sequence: CASSEAHQGASGYTF. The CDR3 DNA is TGTGCCAGCAGTGAAGCGCATCAGGGGGCAAGTGGCTACACCTTC.

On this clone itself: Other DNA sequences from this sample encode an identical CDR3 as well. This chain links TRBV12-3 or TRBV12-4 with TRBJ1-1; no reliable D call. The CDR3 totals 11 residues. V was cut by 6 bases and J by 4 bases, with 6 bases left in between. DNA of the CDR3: TGTGCCAGCAGCCGGGGCACTGAAGCTTTCTTT. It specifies CASSRGTEAFF.

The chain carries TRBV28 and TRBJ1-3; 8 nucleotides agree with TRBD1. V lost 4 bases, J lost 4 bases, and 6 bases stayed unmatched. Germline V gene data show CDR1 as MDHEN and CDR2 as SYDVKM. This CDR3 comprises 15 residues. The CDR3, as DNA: TGTGCCAGCAGTTCCGCAGGGGGCTCCGGAAACACCATATATTTT. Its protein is CASSSAGGSGNTIYF.

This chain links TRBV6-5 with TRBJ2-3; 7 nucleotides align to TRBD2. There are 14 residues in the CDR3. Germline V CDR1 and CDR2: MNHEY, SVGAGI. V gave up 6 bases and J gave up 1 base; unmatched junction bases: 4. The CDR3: CASRGGRGTDTQYF. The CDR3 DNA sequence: TGTGCCAGCAGGGGCGGGAGAGGCACAGATACGCAGTATTTT.

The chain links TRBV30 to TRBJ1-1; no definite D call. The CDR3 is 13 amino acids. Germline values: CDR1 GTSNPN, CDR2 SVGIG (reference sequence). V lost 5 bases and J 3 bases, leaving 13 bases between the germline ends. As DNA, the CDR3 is TGTGCCTGGGGTAGACTACAAGACACTGAAGCTTTCTTT. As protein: CAWGRLQDTEAFF.

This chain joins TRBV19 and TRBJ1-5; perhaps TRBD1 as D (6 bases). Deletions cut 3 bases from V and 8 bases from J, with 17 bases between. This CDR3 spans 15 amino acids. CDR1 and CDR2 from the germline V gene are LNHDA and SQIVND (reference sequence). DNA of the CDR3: TGTGCCAGTAGTATGTTCAGGGGAACCGAGGAGCCCCAGCATTTT. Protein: CASSMFRGTEEPQHF.

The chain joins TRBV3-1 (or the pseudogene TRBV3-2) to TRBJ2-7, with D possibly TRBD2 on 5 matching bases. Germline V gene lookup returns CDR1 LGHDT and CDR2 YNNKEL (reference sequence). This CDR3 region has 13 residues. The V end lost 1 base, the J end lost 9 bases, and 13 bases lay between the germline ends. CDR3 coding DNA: TGTGCCAGCAGCCAAGTGCCATCCGGAGGGCAGTACTTC. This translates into CASSQVPSGGQYF.

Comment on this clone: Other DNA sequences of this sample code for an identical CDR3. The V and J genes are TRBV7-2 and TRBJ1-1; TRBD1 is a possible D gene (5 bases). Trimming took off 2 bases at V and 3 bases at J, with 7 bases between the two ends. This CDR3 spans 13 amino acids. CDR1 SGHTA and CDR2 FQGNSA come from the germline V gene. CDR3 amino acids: CASSLQGYTEAFF. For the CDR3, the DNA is TGTGCCAGCAGCTTACAGGGTTACACTGAAGCTTTCTTT.

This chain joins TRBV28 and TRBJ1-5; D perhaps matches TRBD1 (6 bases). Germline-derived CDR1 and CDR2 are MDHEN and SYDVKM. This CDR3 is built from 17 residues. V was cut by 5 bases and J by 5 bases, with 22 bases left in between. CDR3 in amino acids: CASSPVPGTTDYQPQHF. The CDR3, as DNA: TGTGCCAGCAGTCCAGTCCCGGGGACAACGGATTATCAGCCCCAGCATTTT.

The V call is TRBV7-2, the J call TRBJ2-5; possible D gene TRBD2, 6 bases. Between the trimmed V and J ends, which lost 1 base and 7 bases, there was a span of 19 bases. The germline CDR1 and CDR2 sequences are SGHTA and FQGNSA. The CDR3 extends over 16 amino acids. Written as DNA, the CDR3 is TGTGCCAGCAGCTTAGAAGGTAGCGGAGCTGCCAGGACCCAGTACTTC. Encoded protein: CASSLEGSGAARTQYF.

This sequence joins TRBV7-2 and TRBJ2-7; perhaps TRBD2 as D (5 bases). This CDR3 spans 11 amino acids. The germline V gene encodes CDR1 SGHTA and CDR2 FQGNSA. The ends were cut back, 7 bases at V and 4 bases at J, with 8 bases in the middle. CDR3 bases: TGTGCCAGCATGGAGGAATACGAGCAGTACTTC. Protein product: CASMEEYEQYF.

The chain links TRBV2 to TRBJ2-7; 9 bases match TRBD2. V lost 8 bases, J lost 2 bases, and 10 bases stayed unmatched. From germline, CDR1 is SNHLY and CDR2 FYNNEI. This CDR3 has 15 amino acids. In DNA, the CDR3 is TGTGCCAGCCGGACTAGCGCAACTACACCCTACGAGCAGTACTTC. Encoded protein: CASRTSATTPYEQYF.

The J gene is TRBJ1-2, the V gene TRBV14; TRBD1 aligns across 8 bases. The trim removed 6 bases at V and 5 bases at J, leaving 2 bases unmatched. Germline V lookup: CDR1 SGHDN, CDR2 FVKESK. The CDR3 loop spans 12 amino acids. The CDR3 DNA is TGTGCCAGCAGGCGGACAGGGTATGGCTACACCTTC. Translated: CASRRTGYGYTF.

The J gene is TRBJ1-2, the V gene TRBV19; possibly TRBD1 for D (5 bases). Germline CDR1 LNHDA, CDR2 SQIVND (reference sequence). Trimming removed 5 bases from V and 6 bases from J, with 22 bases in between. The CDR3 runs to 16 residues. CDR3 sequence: CASSDPRSGGRNGYTF. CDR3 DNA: TGTGCCAGTAGTGATCCCAGGTCGGGGGGAAGAAATGGCTACACCTTC.

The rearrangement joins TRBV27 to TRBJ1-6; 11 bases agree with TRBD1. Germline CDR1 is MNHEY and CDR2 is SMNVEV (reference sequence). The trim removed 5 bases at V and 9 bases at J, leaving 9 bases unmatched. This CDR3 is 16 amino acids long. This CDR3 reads CASSPRGQGAGSPLHF. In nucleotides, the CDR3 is TGTGCCAGCAGTCCCCGCGGACAGGGGGCCGGTTCACCCCTCCACTTT.

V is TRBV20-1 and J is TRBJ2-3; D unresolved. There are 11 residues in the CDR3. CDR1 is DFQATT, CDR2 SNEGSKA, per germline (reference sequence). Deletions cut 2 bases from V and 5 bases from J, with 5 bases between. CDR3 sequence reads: CSARLVDTQYF. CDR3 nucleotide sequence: TGCAGTGCTAGACTCGTAGATACGCAGTATTTT.

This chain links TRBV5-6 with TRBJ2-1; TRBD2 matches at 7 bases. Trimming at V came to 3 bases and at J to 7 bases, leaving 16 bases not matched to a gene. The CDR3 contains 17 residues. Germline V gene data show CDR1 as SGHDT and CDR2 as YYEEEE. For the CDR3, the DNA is TGTGCCAGCAGCTCCTATAGCAATGCGGGAGCCGGGAATGAGCAGTTCTTC. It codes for CASSSYSNAGAGNEQFF. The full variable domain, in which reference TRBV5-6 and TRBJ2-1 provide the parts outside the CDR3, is DAGVTQSPTHLIKTRGQQVTLRCSPKSGHDTVSWYQQALGQGPQFIFQYYEEEERQRGNFPDRFSGHQFPNYSSELNVNALLLGDSALYLCASSSYSNAGAGNEQFFGPGTRLTVL.

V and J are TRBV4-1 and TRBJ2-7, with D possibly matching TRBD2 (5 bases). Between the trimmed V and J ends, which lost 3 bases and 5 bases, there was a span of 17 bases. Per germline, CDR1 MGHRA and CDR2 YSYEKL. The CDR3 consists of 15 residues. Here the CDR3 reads CASSHPATSFHEQYF. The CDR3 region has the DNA TGCGCCAGCAGCCATCCCGCTACTAGTTTCCACGAGCAGTACTTC.